This record covers a single T cell receptor (beta chain). This record belongs to a study of CD8 T cells in Susac syndrome. Random-hexamer reverse transcription was applied to roughly 0.45 to 1 ug RNA. MiXCR, applied by TCRdb to the immunoSEQ multiplex PCR reads, yields one record per CDR3 protein. The repertoire includes around 59,000 distinct CDR3 sequences, around nine tenths of them detected once, and approximately 0.21% sits in the top ten. CD8+ and CD4+ blood T cells underwent TCR beta sequencing. In contrast to the negatively isolated CD8+ and CD4+ T cells, TEMRA cells were FACS-enriched. Per the germline V gene, CDR1 is MNHEY and CDR2 is SVGEGT. The V and J ends lost 0 bases and 5 bases, in that order; junction bases with no gene match: 9. The CDR3 totals 18 residues.

The V gene is TRBV6-2 or TRBV6-3, the J gene TRBJ2-1; TRBD2 matches 11 bases. Material for sequencing was CD8+ T cells from PBMCs. The receptor's source is a human donor in good health. The CDR3 region has the DNA TGTGCCAGCAGTTACTCGGCTAGCGGGGGGACCGCCCACAATGAGCAGTTCTTC. As protein: CASSYSASGGTAHNEQFF.